Following are 7 T cell receptor beta chains from one sample sequenced in a study of blood T cell repertoires in COVID-19. Sequencing was performed with immunoSEQ multiplex PCR; in TCRdb, only in-frame clones are kept and a portion is missing. The table records about 310,000 clones, around 87% of them present only once. Sequenced: peripheral blood. The source of these receptors is a woman in her forties or fifties who had recovered from COVID-19.

The chain combines TRBV13 with TRBJ1-6; D remains unclear. From germline, CDR1 is PRHDT and CDR2 FYEKMQ (reference sequence). The CDR3 is made up of 13 amino acids. V was clipped by 3 bases and J by 8 bases, with 8 bases between them. The CDR3 DNA reads TGTGCCAGCAGCTTTGGAGTAGATTCACCCCTCCACTTT. Its protein is CASSFGVDSPLHF.

The V and J genes are TRBV9 and TRBJ2-4; 8 bases line up with TRBD2. The CDR3 is 16 residues long. J was trimmed by 5 bases and V by 0 bases; bases with no gene match: 7. Germline V gene lookup returns CDR1 SGDLS and CDR2 YYNGEE. The CDR3 bases are TGTGCCAGCAGCGTAGGTGCGGGGGGCCCGGAAAACATTCAGTACTTC. Protein product: CASSVGAGGPENIQYF.

This clone was seen only a few times. The chain combines TRBV11-2 with TRBJ1-1, with D unresolved. The V end was cut by 2 bases, the J end by 0 bases, with 7 bases between. From germline, CDR1 is SGHAT and CDR2 FQNNGV. CDR3 length: 14 residues. The CDR3 protein is CASSLSGLNTEAFF. Here the CDR3 DNA reads TGTGCCAGCAGCTTATCAGGATTGAACACTGAAGCTTTCTTT.

The genes are TRBV21-1 and TRBJ1-2; the tabulated D call, TRBD1, remains unverified against the DNA. TRBV21-1 is tagged as a pseudogene. The CDR3 sequence is 17 residues long. The CDR3 is CASSICAREGANYGYTF. The CDR3 region has the DNA TGTGCCAGCAGCATATGTGCCAGGGAAGGAGCTAACTATGGCTACACCTTC.

The chain has TRBV9 and TRBJ2-7; TRBD2 aligns across 9 bases. The CDR3 length is 15 residues. The germline gives CDR1 SGDLS, CDR2 YYNGEE. After removal of 0 bases from V and 2 bases from J, the junction contained 3 bases not matched to a gene. The CDR3 coding sequence is TGTGCCAGCAGCGTAGGGGCGGGAGGGCCCTACGAGCAGTACTTC. As protein: CASSVGAGGPYEQYF.

The chain uses TRBV4-3 and TRBJ2-1; a weak D match, TRBD2 (5 bases). Looked up from germline, CDR1 is LGHNA and CDR2 is YSLEER. V gave up 3 bases and J gave up 0 bases, with 18 bases separating them. The CDR3 runs 18 residues. This CDR3 is CASSHQTGVGSSYNEQFF. The CDR3 DNA is TGCGCCAGCAGCCATCAAACGGGCGTAGGGAGCTCCTACAATGAGCAGTTCTTC.

This clone was observed a handful of times. The DNA of the CDR3 is TGCGCCAGCAGCTTGGAATTCCCGGACCGCAGCGGTGGCTACACCTTC. It specifies CASSLEFPDRSGGYTF. The V and J genes are TRBV5-1 and TRBJ1-2; D gene ambiguous. V was clipped by 0 bases and J by 7 bases, with 19 bases between them. From germline, CDR1 is SGHRS and CDR2 YFSETQ. The CDR3 runs to 16 residues.